The 17 T cell receptor beta chains below all came from one sample that was sequenced in a study of cytomegalovirus exposure and HLA in healthy donors. PCR was performed using 60 Vbeta and 13 Jbeta primers. TCRdb keeps only in-frame clones here, not all; method: immunoSEQ multiplex PCR. The top ten hold about 4.3% of the sample, which has roughly 100,000 clones, 50% to 70% seen once. The sample consisted of PBMCs. These receptors originate from a human donor in good health.

This chain uses TRBV28 with TRBJ2-3, with 7 bases that match TRBD2. V lost 7 bases to trimming and J lost 5 bases; unmatched junction nucleotides: 3. The CDR3 sequence is 12 residues long. Germline V gene lookup returns CDR1 MDHEN and CDR2 SYDVKM. DNA for the CDR3: TGTGCCAGCACCGTAGCGGGAGATACGCAGTATTTT. Its translation is CASTVAGDTQYF.

This clone has just a few counts. The chain is built from TRBV27 and TRBJ2-3, with 9 nucleotides matching TRBD1. CDR1 and CDR2 from the germline V gene are MNHEY and SMNVEV (reference sequence). The CDR3 length is 15 residues. V trimming: 5 bases; J trimming: 7 bases; junction bases outside the gene matches: 10. DNA of the CDR3: TGTGCCAGCAGTGTCGAACAGGGGGCAGGGAATACGCAGTATTTT. Translating gives CASSVEQGAGNTQYF.

V usage is TRBV5-1 and J usage is TRBJ2-2; 7 bases match TRBD1. Germline V gives CDR1 SGHRS, CDR2 YFSETQ. Unmatched junction bases numbered 3, after V lost 4 bases and J lost 3 bases. The CDR3 is 14 amino acids. The CDR3 DNA is TGCGCCAGCAGCCCAACAGGGGACACCGGGGAGCTGTTTTTT. Translation: CASSPTGDTGELFF.

This clone has a single count. V usage is TRBV27 and J usage is TRBJ2-3; tentatively, D is TRBD2 (6 bases). The germline V gene has CDR1 MNHEY and CDR2 SMNVEV (reference sequence). The CDR3 extends over 15 amino acids. V gave up 0 bases and J gave up 4 bases, with 11 bases separating them. DNA for the CDR3: TGTGCCAGCAGTTTATCGGGAGGAGAGGCAGATACGCAGTATTTT. This sequence encodes CASSLSGGEADTQYF.

In this sample, this clone turned up a few times. The chain employs TRBV27 and TRBJ2-7, with 7 bases aligning to TRBD1. The J segment lost 3 bases and the V segment lost 3 bases, leaving 2 bases of the junction unmatched. Germline loops: CDR1 MNHEY, CDR2 SMNVEV (reference sequence). This CDR3 contains 13 residues. In DNA, the CDR3 is TGTGCCAGCAGTTTGGGACAGTACTACGAGCAGTACTTC. This translates into CASSLGQYYEQYF.

This clone has only one observation. The chain links TRBV29-1 to TRBJ1-1; 7 bases are shared with TRBD1. Trimming took 2 bases from V and 4 from J; bases not matched to a gene: 4. This CDR3 is built from 13 residues. Germline-derived CDR1 and CDR2 are SQVTM and ANQGSEA. Written as DNA, the CDR3 is TGCAGCGTTGAACGAGGGGGCAGCACTGAAGCTTTCTTT. It yields the protein CSVERGGSTEAFF.

This clone was counted only a few times. The rearrangement uses TRBV6-1 and TRBJ1-4; 9 bases are a match to TRBD1. The CDR3 has 13 amino acids. V was pared by 4 bases and J by 8 bases, with 2 bases of the junction left unmatched. The germline CDR1 and CDR2 sequences are MNHNS and SASEGT. CDR3 in DNA: TGTGCCAGCAGTGGGACAGGGGTCGAAAAACTGTTTTTT. Protein product: CASSGTGVEKLFF.

Comments on this clone: The sample carries other DNA sequences with the same CDR3. The chain links TRBV30 to TRBJ2-7; D might be TRBD1 (6 bases). Trimming removed 2 bases at V and 1 base at J, with 9 bases between. This CDR3 has 13 residues. Germline CDR1 reads GTSNPN; CDR2 reads SVGIG (reference sequence). CDR3 amino acids: CAWSPGVSYEQYF. The CDR3 DNA sequence: TGTGCCTGGAGTCCAGGGGTTTCCTACGAGCAGTACTTC.

V is TRBV5-1 and J is TRBJ1-1, with a weak D call TRBD1 (5 bases). In germline, CDR1 is SGHRS, CDR2 YFSETQ. The CDR3 loop spans 14 amino acids. V was trimmed by 4 bases and J by 3 bases, leaving 13 bases between them. The CDR3 DNA reads TGCGCCAGCAGCAGGGCGGGGGTTGACACTGAAGCTTTCTTT. This codes for CASSRAGVDTEAFF.

The gene calls are TRBV5-4 and TRBJ2-5; TRBD2 aligns across 11 bases. The J call may be mistaken, given a closer DNA end match to TRBJ2-7. The CDR3 has 15 amino acids. Germline V gives CDR1 SGHNT, CDR2 YYREEE (reference sequence). CDR3 nucleotide sequence: TGTGCCAGCAGCGCCGGGACTAGCGGTTCCTACGAGCAGTACTTC. Amino acids: CASSAGTSGSYEQYF.

The V call is TRBV10-3, the J call TRBJ2-3; a weak D match, TRBD2 (6 bases). Germline V CDR1 and CDR2: ENHRY, SYGVKD. V shed 8 bases and J shed 4 bases, with 13 bases lying between them. This CDR3 region has 13 residues. CDR3 nucleotides: TGTGCCATCTCCCCCGGGGAGGCAGATACGCAGTATTTT. Translated, it gives CAISPGEADTQYF.

This clone was seen a handful of times. The V and J genes are TRBV5-4 and TRBJ2-7; a possible D gene is TRBD1 (6 bases). Germline V gene data show CDR1 as SGHNT and CDR2 as YYREEE (reference sequence). Trimming took off 2 bases at V and 6 bases at J, with 12 bases between the two ends. The CDR3 consists of 13 residues. CDR3 sequence: CASSFPGVLEQYF. The CDR3 DNA sequence: TGTGCCAGCAGCTTCCCAGGGGTCCTCGAGCAGTACTTC.

This chain uses TRBV19 with TRBJ2-3, with D perhaps matching TRBD2 (6 bases). V dropped 5 bases and J dropped 4 bases, with 10 bases sitting between them. The germline gives CDR1 LNHDA, CDR2 SQIVND (reference sequence). The CDR3 runs to 13 residues. CDR3 nucleotides: TGTGCCAGTAGTCTGGGAGGCCCAGATACGCAGTATTTT. Translation gives CASSLGGPDTQYF.

CDR3 amino acids: CASSWTSYNEQFF. The CDR3 nucleotides read TGTGCCAGCAGTTGGACTAGCTACAATGAGCAGTTCTTC. The chain uses TRBV27 and TRBJ2-1; 7 bases match TRBD2. The trim removed 4 bases at V and 3 bases at J, leaving 0 bases unmatched. The CDR3 covers 13 residues. Germline CDR1 and CDR2: MNHEY and SMNVEV (reference sequence).

Points on this clone: The sample has other DNA sequences that encode this CDR3 too. CDR3 protein: CASRKQGTSYNEQFF. CDR3 DNA sequence: TGTGCCAGCAGAAAACAGGGGACCTCCTACAATGAGCAGTTCTTC. The chain is built from TRBV6-5 and TRBJ2-1; 7 nucleotides match TRBD1. The CDR3 length is 15 residues. Germline V gene data show CDR1 as MNHEY and CDR2 as SVGAGI. V lost 6 bases and J lost 0; bases outside the gene matches: 5.

The chain has TRBV11-2 and TRBJ1-2, with D possibly matching TRBD1 (5 bases). V dropped 0 bases and J dropped 6 bases, with 14 bases sitting between them. The CDR3 has 15 amino acids. Germline assignment: CDR1 SGHAT and CDR2 FQNNGV. CDR3 protein: CASSLDVSGINGYTF. The DNA of the CDR3 is TGTGCCAGCAGCTTAGATGTGTCAGGGATTAATGGCTACACCTTC.

The rearrangement uses TRBV13 and TRBJ2-7, with TRBD1 matching 8 bases. This CDR3 region has 14 residues. Unmatched junction bases numbered 2, after V lost 4 bases and J lost 0 bases. CDR1 PRHDT and CDR2 FYEKMQ come from the germline V gene (reference sequence). The CDR3 loop reads CASSYRGSSYEQYF. DNA for the CDR3: TGTGCCAGCAGCTACAGGGGGAGCTCCTACGAGCAGTACTTC. Full variable domain (remainder filled in from reference TRBV13 and TRBJ2-7): AAGVIQSPRHLIKEKRETATLKCYPIPRHDTVYWYQQGPGQDPQFLISFYEKMQSDKGSIPDRFSAQQFSDYHSELNMSSLELGDSALYFCASSYRGSSYEQYFGPGTRLTVT.